This TCR beta chain was retrieved from a study of siplizumab effects on memory and regulatory T cells. Findings of the study overall: Whether proliferating Tregs in siplizumab cultures suppress was not functionally confirmed. The apparent diversity of naive T cells exceeded that of memory cells, and naive T cells seemed to make a major contribution to the alloresponse. The authors could not assign a naive or memory phenotype to roughly 75-97% of proliferating CD4+ or CD8+ clones.

Profiled with immunoSEQ multiplex PCR; TCRdb holds only in-frame clones, not every one. Of about 120,000 clones in the sample, 92% are singletons; the top ten hold 1.3%. About this clone: Its antigen is unknown.

This CDR3 is built from 13 residues. CDR1 and CDR2 from the germline V gene are SNHLY and FYNNEI. Trimming removed 7 bases at V and 6 bases at J, with 13 bases between. Sample: CD4+ T cells sorted from blood. This rearrangement joins TRBV2 to TRBJ1-5, with D possibly being TRBD1 (6 bases). This sequence was found in a human donor in good health. CDR3 sequence: CASTWDISQPQHF. The CDR3 coding sequence is TGTGCCAGCACCTGGGACATAAGTCAGCCCCAGCATTTT.